These 13 T cell receptor beta chains came from one sample sequenced in a study of blood T cell repertoires in COVID-19. Repertoires were generated with immunoSEQ multiplex PCR, while TCRdb's copy carries only in-frame clones and drops some. The sample lists some 140,000 clones, approximately 77% occurring once. Sequenced sample: peripheral blood. These receptors all come from a man of 80 years or more with acute or convalescent COVID-19.

The CDR3 is CASSPVRRDTGELFF. The CDR3, as DNA: TGTGCCAGCTCACCTGTGCGTAGAGACACCGGGGAGCTGTTTTTT. The chain carries TRBV18 and TRBJ2-2; D remains ambiguous. CDR1 and CDR2 from the germline V gene are KGHSH and LQKENI. With 3 bases removed from V and 3 bases from J, the gap between germline ends came to 11 bases. The CDR3 extends over 15 amino acids.

V and J are TRBV19 and TRBJ2-3; 7 bases map to TRBD2. The V segment lost 5 bases and the J segment 2 bases; nucleotides outside the gene matches: 10. The length of the CDR3 is 16 residues. Germline CDR1 and CDR2: LNHDA and SQIVND (reference sequence). CDR3 region: CASSPAGTMDTDTQYF. DNA for the CDR3: TGTGCCAGTAGTCCCGCCGGGACTATGGACACAGATACGCAGTATTTT.

The chain links TRBV29-1 to TRBJ2-1, with D maybe TRBD1 (6 bases). The CDR3 extends over 14 amino acids. Germline loops: CDR1 SQVTM, CDR2 ANQGSEA. Between the trimmed V and J ends, which lost 4 bases and 6 bases, there was a span of 16 bases. The CDR3 DNA is TGCAGCGTTGTAGAGGGGAAGGGGGTCAATGAGCAGTTCTTC. Translating gives CSVVEGKGVNEQFF.

The chain is built from TRBV7-8 and TRBJ2-1; 8 bases match TRBD1. Germline CDR1 reads SGHVS; CDR2 reads FQNEAQ. The CDR3 covers 15 residues. V was pared by 3 bases and J by 4 bases, with 5 bases of the junction left unmatched. The CDR3 region has the DNA TGTGCCAGCAGCTTGGACAGGGCTCAATACAATGAGCAGTTCTTC. It yields the protein CASSLDRAQYNEQFF.

This clone was observed once. The chain carries TRBV7-8 and TRBJ1-6; D gene unclear. The germline CDR1 and CDR2 sequences are SGHVS and FQNEAQ. This CDR3 contains 13 residues. V gave up 1 base and J gave up 7 bases, with 5 bases separating them. CDR3 DNA: TGTGCCAGCAGCTTAGTCCTGAATTCACCCCTCCACTTT. Translation: CASSLVLNSPLHF. Filled out from reference TRBV7-8 and TRBJ1-6, the complete variable domain reads GAGVSQSPRYKVAKRGQDVALRCDPISGHVSLFWYQQALGQGPEFLTYFQNEAQLDKSGLPSDRFFAERPEGSVSTLKIQRTQQEDSAVYLCASSLVLNSPLHFGNGTRLTVT.

CDR3 residues: CASFRNTEAFF. The CDR3 nucleotides are TGTGCCAGTTTCAGGAACACTGAAGCTTTCTTT. The chain is built from TRBV19 and TRBJ1-1; D not resolved. Trimming shortened V by 8 bases and J by 1 base, and 5 bases separated the two germline ends. Germline lookup yields CDR1 LNHDA and CDR2 SQIVND (reference sequence). The CDR3 spans 11 residues. The full variable domain, with the rest looked up from reference TRBV19 and TRBJ1-1, is DGGITQSPKYLFRKEGQNVTLSCEQNLNHDAMYWYRQDPGQGLRLIYYSQIVNDFQKGDIAEGYSVSREKKESFPLTVTSAQKNPTAFYLCASFRNTEAFFGQGTRLTVV.

The chain uses TRBV7-2 and TRBJ2-7; TRBD2 might be the D (6 bases). The CDR3 totals 13 residues. Per the germline V gene, CDR1 is SGHTA and CDR2 is FQGNSA. V gave up 3 bases and J gave up 2 bases, with 8 bases separating them. The CDR3 loop reads CASSLGGPYEQYF. CDR3 nucleotides: TGTGCCAGCAGCTTGGGGGGTCCCTACGAGCAGTACTTC.

This clone showed up just a few times. The chain uses TRBV18 and TRBJ2-3; tentative D call: TRBD2 (5 bases). V was pared by 2 bases and J by 4 bases, with 10 bases between. The CDR3 has 14 residues. Germline values: CDR1 KGHSH, CDR2 LQKENI. The CDR3, as DNA: TGTGCCAGCTCACCATGGACTGCCTCAGATACGCAGTATTTT. It encodes CASSPWTASDTQYF.

V usage is TRBV5-3 and J usage is TRBJ2-5, with D hard to call. TRBV5-3 is annotated as an ORF whose role is uncertain. This CDR3 spans 17 amino acids. Trimming removed 5 bases at V and 3 bases at J, with 23 bases between. CDR3 sequence (DNA): TGTGCCAGAAGTTACCGTAAAGCGTGGAGTCCGAAAGAGACCCAGTACTTC. Amino acids: CARSYRKAWSPKETQYF.

V gene TRBV12-2 combines with J gene TRBJ2-5; the table's D gene call, TRBD2, was not cross checked with the DNA. TRBV12-2 is deemed a pseudogene. The CDR3 loop spans 20 amino acids. This CDR3 is CASRLEPPGLAGGGEETQYF. As DNA, the CDR3 is TGTGCAAGTCGCTTAGAACCTCCGGGACTAGCGGGGGGTGGAGAAGAGACCCAGTACTTC.

The rearrangement links TRBV2 to TRBJ2-4, with 11 bases identical to TRBD1. The CDR3 runs 17 residues. Germline values: CDR1 SNHLY, CDR2 FYNNEI. V gave up 5 bases and J gave up 2 bases; unmatched junction bases: 8. The CDR3 is CASSFGTGGLTKNIQYF. In nucleotides, the CDR3 is TGTGCCAGCAGTTTTGGGACAGGGGGTTTGACCAAAAACATTCAGTACTTC.

This clone turned up a few times. V gene TRBV7-9 combines with J gene TRBJ1-6; D might be TRBD1 (6 bases). Trimming stripped 5 bases from V and 6 bases from J, with 14 bases between. The CDR3 has 15 residues. Germline V gene sequence: CDR1 SEHNR, CDR2 FQNEAQ (reference sequence). The CDR3 bases are TGTGCCAGCAGCCCGCCCGGACAGATTAATTCACCCCTCCACTTT. Translated: CASSPPGQINSPLHF. Together with reference TRBV7-9 and TRBJ1-6, the CDR3 gives the full variable domain: DTGVSQNPRHKITKRGQNVTFRCDPISEHNRLYWYRQTLGQGPEFLTYFQNEAQLEKSRLLSDRFSAERPKGSFSTLEIQRTEQGDSAMYLCASSPPGQINSPLHFGNGTRLTVT.

The V and J genes are TRBV6-5 and TRBJ1-6; D may be TRBD1 (5 bases). CDR3 length: 16 amino acids. Germline V CDR1 and CDR2: MNHEY, SVGAGI. V shed 0 bases and J shed 5 bases, with 11 bases lying between them. The chain's CDR3 is CASSYSSGSHNSPLHF. The CDR3 bases are TGTGCCAGCAGTTACTCCTCAGGGTCCCATAATTCACCCCTCCACTTT.